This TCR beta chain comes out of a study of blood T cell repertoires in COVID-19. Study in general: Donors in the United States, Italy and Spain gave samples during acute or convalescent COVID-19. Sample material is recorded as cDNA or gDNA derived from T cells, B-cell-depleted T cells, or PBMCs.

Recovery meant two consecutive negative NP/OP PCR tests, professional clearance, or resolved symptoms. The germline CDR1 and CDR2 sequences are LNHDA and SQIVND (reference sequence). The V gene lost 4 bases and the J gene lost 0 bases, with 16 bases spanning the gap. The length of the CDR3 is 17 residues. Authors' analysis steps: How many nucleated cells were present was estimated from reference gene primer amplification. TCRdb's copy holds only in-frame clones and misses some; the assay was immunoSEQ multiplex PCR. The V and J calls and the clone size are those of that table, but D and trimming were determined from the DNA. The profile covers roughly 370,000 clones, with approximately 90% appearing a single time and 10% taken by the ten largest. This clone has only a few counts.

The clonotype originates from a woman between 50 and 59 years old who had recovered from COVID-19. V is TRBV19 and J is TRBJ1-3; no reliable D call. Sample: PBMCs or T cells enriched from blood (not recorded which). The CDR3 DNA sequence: TGTGCCAGTAGTAGTGTGGTCGGGTCTCGCTCTGGAAACACCATATATTTT. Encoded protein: CASSSVVGSRSGNTIYF.